This is a list of T cell receptor beta chains from one sample in a study of human T cells and chemical hapten exposure. TCRdb ran MiXCR on the RACE reads and lists one entry per CDR3 protein. This table holds roughly 98,000 distinct CDR3 sequences, around 11% found once. The specimen was whole blood, collected in connection with sensitization to the hapten diphenylcyclopropenone (DPC). Receptors originate from a woman in her thirties or forties with alopecia areata. Some clones in this sample may be carry-over from other donors' samples. The CDR3 runs from the conserved cysteine through the conserved F or W. Each record gives: D gene, J gene, clone size, V gene, CDR3 protein, CDR3 DNA. A D gene is named only where the DNA matches it firmly. Only part of the rows carry a size: once, few, many, or a class if the clone is expanded.

D gene: NA
J gene: TRBJ1-6
clone size: NA
V gene: TRBV28
CDR3 protein: CASRFIESPLHF
CDR3 DNA: TGTGCCAGCAGGTTTATCGAGTCACCCCTCCACTTT

D gene: NA
J gene: TRBJ2-2
clone size: many
V gene: TRBV7-9
CDR3 protein: CASSHSRETGELFF
CDR3 DNA: TGTGCCAGCAGCCATTCCAGGGAAACCGGGGAGCTGTTTTTT

D gene: NA
J gene: TRBJ1-4
clone size: few
V gene: TRBV4-2
CDR3 protein: CASSQVSRGTNEKLFF
CDR3 DNA: TGTGCCAGCAGCCAAGTTTCCAGGGGAACTAATGAAAAACTGTTTTTT

D gene: TRBD1
J gene: TRBJ2-5
clone size: few
V gene: TRBV5-5
CDR3 protein: CASSFQGALGAETQYF
CDR3 DNA: TGTGCCAGCAGCTTCCAGGGGGCGCTGGGGGCAGAGACCCAGTACTTC

D gene: NA
J gene: TRBJ2-7
clone size: NA
V gene: TRBV20-1
CDR3 protein: CSARARGPYEQYF
CDR3 DNA: TGCAGTGCTAGAGCAAGGGGCCCCTACGAGCAGTACTTC

D gene: NA
J gene: TRBJ2-1
clone size: few
V gene: TRBV5-4
CDR3 protein: CASSPSPLTAPSSYNEQFF
CDR3 DNA: TGTGCCAGCAGCCCCAGCCCGCTGACAGCGCCGAGCTCCTACAATGAGCAGTTCTTC

D gene: NA
J gene: TRBJ1-1
clone size: few
V gene: TRBV29-1
CDR3 protein: CSVVKIQNTEAFF
CDR3 DNA: TGCAGCGTAGTTAAGATCCAGAACACTGAAGCTTTCTTT

D gene: NA
J gene: TRBJ1-1
clone size: few
V gene: TRBV19
CDR3 protein: CATSTGQTEAFF
CDR3 DNA: TGTGCCACCAGTACGGGACAAACTGAAGCTTTCTTT

D gene: NA
J gene: TRBJ1-6
clone size: NA
V gene: TRBV6-5
CDR3 protein: CASSYAYNSPLHF
CDR3 DNA: TGTGCCAGCAGTTATGCGTATAATTCACCCCTCCACTTT

D gene: NA
J gene: TRBJ2-6
clone size: NA
V gene: TRBV6-2/TRBV6-3
CDR3 protein: CASSHTARIGGANVLTF
CDR3 DNA: TGTGCCAGCAGCCATACGGCCAGAATAGGTGGGGCCAACGTCCTGACTTTC

D gene: NA
J gene: TRBJ1-5
clone size: few
V gene: TRBV18
CDR3 protein: CASSVRQGNQPQHF
CDR3 DNA: TGTGCCAGCTCAGTACGGCAGGGGAATCAGCCCCAGCATTTT

D gene: NA
J gene: TRBJ2-5
clone size: NA
V gene: TRBV19
CDR3 protein: CASRSRGGYVETQYF
CDR3 DNA: TGTGCCAGTAGGAGCAGGGGAGGGTATGTAGAGACCCAGTACTTC

D gene: NA
J gene: TRBJ2-3
clone size: NA
V gene: TRBV27
CDR3 protein: CASSPRISSTDTQYF
CDR3 DNA: TGTGCCAGCAGTCCTCGTATCTCTTCCACAGATACGCAGTATTTT

D gene: NA
J gene: TRBJ2-1
clone size: NA
V gene: TRBV19
CDR3 protein: CASSIGQSSYNEQFF
CDR3 DNA: TGTGCCAGTAGTATCGGACAGAGCTCCTACAATGAGCAGTTCTTC

D gene: TRBD2
J gene: TRBJ2-7
clone size: NA
V gene: TRBV5-5
CDR3 protein: CASSSGREDEQYF
CDR3 DNA: TGTGCCAGCAGCTCCGGGAGGGAGGACGAGCAGTACTTC

D gene: NA
J gene: TRBJ1-5
clone size: NA
V gene: TRBV9
CDR3 protein: CASSVGGGSGNQPQHF
CDR3 DNA: TGTGCCAGCAGCGTAGGCGGGGGGTCCGGCAATCAGCCCCAGCATTTT

D gene: TRBD2
J gene: TRBJ2-3
clone size: NA
V gene: TRBV7-2
CDR3 protein: CASSLIAGLSTDTQYF
CDR3 DNA: TGTGCCAGCAGCTTAATAGCGGGACTTAGCACAGATACGCAGTATTTT

D gene: NA
J gene: TRBJ2-1
clone size: few
V gene: TRBV3-1
CDR3 protein: CASSQDGGSGGNEQFF
CDR3 DNA: TGTGCCAGCAGCCAAGATGGTGGGAGTGGGGGAAATGAGCAGTTCTTC

D gene: NA
J gene: TRBJ1-4
clone size: NA
V gene: TRBV6-5
CDR3 protein: CASSYRQAHKLFF
CDR3 DNA: TGTGCCAGCAGTTACCGGCAGGCTCACAAACTGTTTTTT

D gene: TRBD1
J gene: TRBJ1-2
clone size: few
V gene: TRBV10-3
CDR3 protein: CAIGVQTGSYGYTF
CDR3 DNA: TGTGCCATCGGAGTCCAGACAGGGTCCTATGGCTACACCTTC

D gene: TRBD2
J gene: TRBJ2-7
clone size: NA
V gene: TRBV14
CDR3 protein: CASSVSSGSDEQYF
CDR3 DNA: TGTGCCAGCAGCGTGTCTAGCGGGAGCGACGAGCAGTACTTC

D gene: NA
J gene: TRBJ2-1
clone size: few
V gene: TRBV5-1
CDR3 protein: CASSLSSAFYNEQFF
CDR3 DNA: TGCGCCAGCAGCTTGTCTAGCGCTTTCTACAATGAGCAGTTCTTC

D gene: TRBD1
J gene: TRBJ2-5
clone size: few
V gene: TRBV6-6
CDR3 protein: CATKGQGPQETQYF
CDR3 DNA: TGTGCCACCAAGGGACAGGGACCACAAGAGACCCAGTACTTC

D gene: TRBD2
J gene: TRBJ2-7
clone size: NA
V gene: TRBV25-1
CDR3 protein: CASRQSGIKNEQYF
CDR3 DNA: TGTGCCAGCAGACAGAGCGGGATTAAAAACGAGCAGTACTTC

D gene: NA
J gene: TRBJ1-2
clone size: many
V gene: TRBV7-9
CDR3 protein: CASSLAALANYGYTF
CDR3 DNA: TGTGCCAGCAGCTTAGCGGCTTTAGCTAACTATGGCTACACCTTC

D gene: NA
J gene: TRBJ2-7
clone size: NA
V gene: TRBV11-2
CDR3 protein: CASSLADSGSYEQYF
CDR3 DNA: TGTGCCAGCAGTTTAGCCGACTCAGGCTCCTACGAGCAGTACTTC

D gene: NA
J gene: TRBJ1-2
clone size: NA
V gene: TRBV5-1
CDR3 protein: CASSEDGAYGYTF
CDR3 DNA: TGCGCCAGCAGCGAGGACGGAGCCTATGGCTACACCTTC

D gene: NA
J gene: TRBJ1-3
clone size: many
V gene: TRBV7-9
CDR3 protein: CASSLAAGNTIYF
CDR3 DNA: TGTGCCAGCAGCTTAGCCGCTGGAAACACCATATATTTT

D gene: NA
J gene: TRBJ2-5
clone size: NA
V gene: TRBV7-3
CDR3 protein: CASSLNAGETQYF
CDR3 DNA: TGTGCCAGCAGCTTAAATGCGGGGGAGACCCAGTACTTC

D gene: TRBD1
J gene: TRBJ1-1
clone size: NA
V gene: TRBV6-2/TRBV6-3
CDR3 protein: CASSYEGGRNTEAFF
CDR3 DNA: TGTGCCAGCAGTTACGAAGGGGGCCGGAACACTGAAGCTTTCTTT

D gene: NA
J gene: TRBJ1-2
clone size: many
V gene: TRBV7-8
CDR3 protein: CASSPGRDTSYGYTF
CDR3 DNA: TGTGCCAGCAGCCCAGGACGGGACACCTCCTATGGCTACACCTTC

D gene: NA
J gene: TRBJ2-2
clone size: few
V gene: TRBV7-8
CDR3 protein: CASSTRPGRPGELFF
CDR3 DNA: TGTGCCAGCAGCACCCGCCCTGGGAGGCCCGGGGAGCTGTTTTTT

D gene: NA
J gene: TRBJ2-5
clone size: NA
V gene: TRBV28
CDR3 protein: CASSSPGEGKETQYF
CDR3 DNA: TGTGCCAGCAGTTCTCCGGGTGAAGGGAAAGAGACCCAGTACTTC

D gene: TRBD2
J gene: TRBJ2-7
clone size: many
V gene: TRBV4-3
CDR3 protein: CASSQGGLAGAEQYF
CDR3 DNA: TGCGCCAGCAGCCAAGGGGGCCTAGCGGGGGCCGAGCAGTACTTC

D gene: NA
J gene: TRBJ2-3
clone size: many
V gene: TRBV6-5
CDR3 protein: CASSYGGSELGADTQYF
CDR3 DNA: TGTGCCAGCAGTTACGGTGGATCAGAGTTGGGTGCAGATACGCAGTATTTT

D gene: NA
J gene: TRBJ1-6
clone size: few
V gene: TRBV27
CDR3 protein: CASSHLQGLGAPLHF
CDR3 DNA: TGTGCCAGCAGTCACCTACAGGGCCTAGGGGCACCCCTCCACTTT

D gene: NA
J gene: TRBJ1-5
clone size: few
V gene: TRBV11-1
CDR3 protein: CASSRDYGQPQHF
CDR3 DNA: TGTGCCAGTTCCAGGGACTATGGGCAGCCCCAGCATTTT

D gene: TRBD2
J gene: TRBJ2-1
clone size: few
V gene: TRBV12-3/TRBV12-4
CDR3 protein: CASSLAAGGRANEQFF
CDR3 DNA: TGTGCCAGCAGTTTAGCGGCGGGAGGGAGGGCTAATGAGCAGTTCTTC

D gene: NA
J gene: TRBJ2-3
clone size: few
V gene: TRBV28
CDR3 protein: CASSLGLLSTDTQYF
CDR3 DNA: TGTGCCAGCAGTTTAGGTCTGTTAAGCACAGATACGCAGTATTTT

D gene: NA
J gene: TRBJ1-2
clone size: few
V gene: TRBV29-1
CDR3 protein: CSVEKGGRLYGYTF
CDR3 DNA: TGCAGCGTTGAAAAGGGCGGCCGCCTCTATGGCTACACCTTC

D gene: NA
J gene: TRBJ2-2
clone size: NA
V gene: TRBV7-9
CDR3 protein: CASSLPSGHPNTGELFF
CDR3 DNA: TGTGCCAGCAGCCTACCCTCGGGACACCCGAACACCGGGGAGCTGTTTTTT

D gene: NA
J gene: TRBJ2-3
clone size: few
V gene: TRBV2
CDR3 protein: CAASGTDTQYF
CDR3 DNA: TGTGCCGCGAGTGGCACAGATACGCAGTATTTT

D gene: NA
J gene: TRBJ2-1
clone size: few
V gene: TRBV29-1
CDR3 protein: CSVGFRAGEQFF
CDR3 DNA: TGCAGCGTTGGGTTCAGGGCCGGGGAGCAGTTCTTC

D gene: TRBD1
J gene: TRBJ2-1
clone size: few
V gene: TRBV7-3
CDR3 protein: CASSRTGSYNEQFF
CDR3 DNA: TGTGCCAGCAGCCGGACAGGGTCCTACAATGAGCAGTTCTTC

D gene: NA
J gene: TRBJ1-3
clone size: NA
V gene: TRBV5-1
CDR3 protein: CASSLQYSGNTIYF
CDR3 DNA: TGCGCCAGCAGCCTACAGTATTCTGGAAACACCATATATTTT

D gene: TRBD1
J gene: TRBJ2-1
clone size: NA
V gene: TRBV28
CDR3 protein: CANGRTGVGYNEQFF
CDR3 DNA: TGTGCCAACGGTAGAACAGGGGTCGGGTACAATGAGCAGTTCTTC

D gene: NA
J gene: TRBJ2-7
clone size: many
V gene: TRBV6-2/TRBV6-3
CDR3 protein: CASSFTGSSYEQYF
CDR3 DNA: TGTGCCAGCAGTTTCACAGGGAGCTCCTACGAGCAGTACTTC

D gene: NA
J gene: TRBJ2-7
clone size: NA
V gene: TRBV14
CDR3 protein: CASSQASGFSSYEQYF
CDR3 DNA: TGTGCCAGCAGCCAGGCGAGCGGGTTCAGCTCCTACGAGCAGTACTTC

D gene: TRBD1
J gene: TRBJ2-7
clone size: many
V gene: TRBV7-9
CDR3 protein: CASSPWTGRSYEQYF
CDR3 DNA: TGTGCCAGCAGCCCGTGGACAGGGCGGAGCTACGAGCAGTACTTC

D gene: NA
J gene: TRBJ2-1
clone size: few
V gene: TRBV18
CDR3 protein: CASLPNRDDPYNEQFF
CDR3 DNA: TGTGCCAGCTTGCCAAACAGGGATGACCCCTACAATGAGCAGTTCTTC

D gene: TRBD1
J gene: TRBJ2-1
clone size: NA
V gene: TRBV12-3/TRBV12-4
CDR3 protein: CASSSGQGSHNEQFF
CDR3 DNA: TGTGCCAGCAGTTCAGGACAGGGGAGCCACAATGAGCAGTTCTTC

D gene: NA
J gene: TRBJ1-5
clone size: NA
V gene: TRBV5-8
CDR3 protein: CASSLVWGNQPQHF
CDR3 DNA: TGTGCCAGCAGCTTGGTATGGGGCAATCAGCCCCAGCATTTT

D gene: TRBD1
J gene: TRBJ1-3
clone size: NA
V gene: TRBV28
CDR3 protein: CASSLSVRGLTFGNTIYF
CDR3 DNA: TGTGCCAGCAGTTTATCGGTCAGGGGGCTTACGTTTGGAAACACCATATATTTT

D gene: NA
J gene: TRBJ2-7
clone size: few
V gene: TRBV20-1
CDR3 protein: CSARQGNEQYF
CDR3 DNA: TGCAGTGCTAGACAGGGGAACGAGCAGTACTTC

D gene: NA
J gene: TRBJ2-7
clone size: many
V gene: TRBV29-1
CDR3 protein: CSAYRGSPLEQYF
CDR3 DNA: TGCAGCGCATACCGGGGGTCTCCCCTTGAGCAGTACTTC

D gene: NA
J gene: TRBJ2-3
clone size: many
V gene: TRBV6-1
CDR3 protein: CASSETRTTDTQYF
CDR3 DNA: TGTGCCAGCAGTGAAACTAGAACCACAGATACGCAGTATTTT

D gene: NA
J gene: TRBJ2-7
clone size: many
V gene: TRBV28
CDR3 protein: CASSLDGYEQYF
CDR3 DNA: TGTGCCAGCAGCCTGGACGGCTACGAGCAGTACTTC